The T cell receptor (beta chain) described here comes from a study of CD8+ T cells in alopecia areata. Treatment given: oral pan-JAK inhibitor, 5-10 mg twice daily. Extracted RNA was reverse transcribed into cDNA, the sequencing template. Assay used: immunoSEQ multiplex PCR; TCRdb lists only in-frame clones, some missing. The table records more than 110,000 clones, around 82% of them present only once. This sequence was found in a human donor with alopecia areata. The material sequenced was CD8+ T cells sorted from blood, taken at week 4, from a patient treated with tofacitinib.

CDR3 coding DNA: TGTGCCAGCAGCTTTCTGGGGACAGGGGCCTACGAGCAGTACTTC. Translated: CASSFLGTGAYEQYF. The V and J genes are TRBV13 and TRBJ2-7, with 10 bases that match TRBD1. This CDR3 is built from 15 residues. V lost 3 bases, J lost 2 bases, and 4 bases stayed unmatched. Germline V CDR1 and CDR2: PRHDT, FYEKMQ (reference sequence).